This T cell receptor (beta chain) was recorded in a study of blood T cell repertoires in COVID-19. Study information: Samples representing acute and convalescent COVID-19 were sourced from the United States, Italy and Spain. T cells, B-cell-depleted T cells, or PBMCs supplied cDNA or gDNA.

Trimming cost V 1 base and J 4 bases; bases outside gene matches: 11. Germline V gene data show CDR1 as LGHNA and CDR2 as YNFKEQ. The CDR3 loop spans 19 amino acids. Repertoires were generated with immunoSEQ multiplex PCR, while TCRdb's copy carries only in-frame clones and drops some. The sample lists approximately 74,000 clones, roughly 88% occurring once. V is TRBV4-2 and J is TRBJ2-7; the match to TRBD2 covers 15 bases. The receptor was isolated from a man older than 75 with active or convalescent COVID-19. The sample comprised peripheral blood. This chain's CDR3 is CASSQGTPGLAGGLYEQYF. The CDR3 DNA is TGTGCCAGCAGCCAAGGGACACCGGGACTAGCGGGAGGTCTTTACGAGCAGTACTTC.